Below, 8 T cell receptor beta chains from the same sample are listed, as sequenced in a study of blood T cell repertoires in COVID-19. The method was immunoSEQ multiplex PCR; TCRdb's version includes in-frame clones alone and lacks a portion of them. The data contain over 250,000 clones, more than 75% of them singletons. Sequencing input: peripheral blood. All receptors come from a woman in her forties or fifties with acute or convalescent COVID-19.

The chain is built from TRBV11-2 and TRBJ2-1; D remains ambiguous. Germline V gives CDR1 SGHAT, CDR2 FQNNGV. The V end lost 5 bases, the J end lost 7 bases, and 9 bases lay between the germline ends. CDR3 length: 12 amino acids. CDR3 amino acids: CASSTGWNEQFF. Written as DNA, the CDR3 is TGTGCCAGCAGCACTGGTTGGAATGAGCAGTTCTTC. The full variable domain, its missing parts supplied by reference TRBV11-2 and TRBJ2-1, is EAGVAQSPRYKIIEKRQSVAFWCNPISGHATLYWYQQILGQGPKLLIQFQNNGVVDDSQLPKDRFSAERLKGVDSTLKIQPAKLEDSAVYLCASSTGWNEQFFGPGTRLTVL.

The J gene is TRBJ2-1, the V gene TRBV5-1; 7 bases fit TRBD2. V gave up 0 bases and J gave up 4 bases; unmatched junction bases: 7. CDR3 length: 16 residues. In germline, CDR1 is SGHRS, CDR2 YFSETQ. CDR3 protein: CASSLAGLAVYNEQFF. In DNA, the CDR3 is TGCGCCAGCAGCTTGGCCGGGCTAGCGGTGTACAATGAGCAGTTCTTC.

This chain uses TRBV11-2 with TRBJ2-1; TRBD1 aligns across 8 bases. CDR1 is SGHAT and CDR2 is FQNNGV in the germline V gene. The CDR3 runs 15 residues. Germline trimming cut 5 bases from V and 3 bases from J; bases unmatched to any gene: 6. CDR3 nucleotides: TGTGCCAGCAGCCCCAGGGGGCCATACTACAATGAGCAGTTCTTC. Encoded protein: CASSPRGPYYNEQFF.

This clone was recorded only once. The chain joins TRBV5-1 to TRBJ2-7; TRBD1 matches 9 bases. CDR3 size: 14 residues. Germline V CDR1 and CDR2: SGHRS, YFSETQ. Trimming cost V 5 bases and J 3 bases; bases outside gene matches: 6. DNA of the CDR3: TGCGCCAGCAGACCTCCGGGACAGGGCTACGAGCAGTACTTC. Translated: CASRPPGQGYEQYF.

V is TRBV7-2 and J is TRBJ2-1, with D maybe TRBD2 (7 bases). Germline V CDR1 and CDR2: SGHTA, FQGNSA. V shed 5 bases and J shed 4 bases, with 21 bases lying between them. This CDR3 has 17 residues. DNA of the CDR3: TGTGCCAGCAGCCCCACCTTTGGGGGGGCGGGATACAATGAGCAGTTCTTC. This sequence encodes CASSPTFGGAGYNEQFF.

The rearrangement links TRBV5-5 to TRBJ2-1, with TRBD2 matching over 10 bases. Per the germline V gene, CDR1 is SGHKS and CDR2 is YYEKEE (reference sequence). The CDR3 covers 16 residues. Trimming removed 2 bases from V and 3 bases from J; junction bases left unmatched: 5. The CDR3 sequence is CASSFPGLAVYNEQFF. The CDR3 region has the DNA TGTGCCAGCAGCTTCCCAGGACTAGCGGTCTACAATGAGCAGTTCTTC.

The CDR3 loop is CSASGGAARGGELFF. The CDR3 nucleotides read TGCAGTGCTAGTGGTGGAGCGGCGCGAGGGGGGGAGCTGTTTTTT. V gene TRBV20-1 combines with J gene TRBJ2-2; possibly TRBD2 for D (5 bases). V gave up 3 bases and J gave up 8 bases, with 19 bases separating them. CDR3 length: 15 amino acids. Germline values: CDR1 DFQATT, CDR2 SNEGSKA (reference sequence).

This clone came up once. The chain carries TRBV19 and TRBJ1-4; TRBD1 is a possible D gene (5 bases). This CDR3 is built from 15 residues. Germline V lookup: CDR1 LNHDA, CDR2 SQIVND (reference sequence). The ends were cut back, 6 bases at V and 0 bases at J, with 11 bases in the middle. For the CDR3, the DNA is TGTGCCAGTAGCCCGACCAGGGCAACTAATGAAAAACTGTTTTTT. Translating gives CASSPTRATNEKLFF.